These 26 T cell receptor beta chains were sequenced from one sample in a study of blood T cell repertoires in COVID-19. Sequenced by immunoSEQ multiplex PCR; TCRdb stores in-frame clones only, minus some. The table has 150,000 to 200,000 clones, roughly 89% seen once. The sequenced material came from peripheral blood. All receptors come from a woman aged 18-29 years who had recovered from COVID-19.

The gene calls are TRBV5-1 and TRBJ1-2; maybe TRBD1 (6 bases). The CDR3 is 13 amino acids. Germline V gene sequence: CDR1 SGHRS, CDR2 YFSETQ. V lost 5 bases and J 7 bases, leaving 15 bases between the germline ends. The CDR3 loop reads CASSDRPAGGYTF. In DNA, the CDR3 is TGCGCCAGCAGTGACAGGCCAGCCGGTGGCTACACCTTC.

V and J are TRBV27 and TRBJ2-3; D is ambiguous. In germline, CDR1 is MNHEY, CDR2 SMNVEV (reference sequence). The germline V and J ends were trimmed by 1 base and 4 bases, with 15 bases remaining between them. The CDR3 has 16 residues. Here the CDR3 reads CASSLYQADSPDTQYF. DNA for the CDR3: TGTGCCAGCAGTTTATACCAAGCAGACTCCCCAGATACGCAGTATTTT.

The CDR3 reads CATSDLDEKLFF. CDR3 coding DNA: TGTGCCACCAGTGATCTTGATGAAAAACTGTTTTTT. The V gene is TRBV24-1, the J gene TRBJ1-4; D is undetermined. Trimming shortened V by 3 bases and J by 6 bases, and 4 bases separated the two germline ends. Per germline, CDR1 KGHDR and CDR2 SFDVKD. The CDR3 extends over 12 amino acids.

The chain has TRBV2 and TRBJ2-3, with D possibly TRBD2 on 6 matching bases. This CDR3 comprises 13 residues. From germline, CDR1 is SNHLY and CDR2 FYNNEI. V gave up 9 bases and J gave up 4 bases, with 14 bases separating them. The CDR3 DNA is TGTGCCAGGCGGGACCCCCTCGCAGATACGCAGTATTTT. Translated, it gives CARRDPLADTQYF.

The genes are TRBV3-1 (or the pseudogene TRBV3-2) and TRBJ2-1, with 8 bases that match TRBD1. The germline gives CDR1 LGHDT, CDR2 YNNKEL (reference sequence). The CDR3 covers 15 residues. V trimming: 2 bases; J trimming: 2 bases; junction bases outside the gene matches: 2. The CDR3 region is CASSQWDRTYNEQFF. The CDR3 coding sequence is TGTGCCAGCAGCCAATGGGACAGGACCTACAATGAGCAGTTCTTC.

The genes are TRBV4-3 and TRBJ2-1; TRBD2 matches at 7 bases. The junction had 7 bases not matched to a gene; V was cut back by 8 bases and J by 3 bases. From germline, CDR1 is LGHNA and CDR2 YSLEER. The CDR3 covers 14 residues. In nucleotides, the CDR3 is TGCGCCAGCCCCATGGGGGGGTTCTACAATGAGCAGTTCTTC. This encodes CASPMGGFYNEQFF.

This clone was observed a few times. This chain uses TRBV6-5 with TRBJ2-7; TRBD2 matches 10 bases. V trimming: 4 bases; J trimming: 9 bases; junction bases outside the gene matches: 9. Germline V lookup: CDR1 MNHEY, CDR2 SVGAGI. CDR3 length: 14 amino acids. CDR3 in DNA: TGTGCCAGCAGTTCGCAGCGGGGGGGCGGAAGGCAGTACTTC. This sequence encodes CASSSQRGGGRQYF.

This clone was observed a few times. The chain employs TRBV18 and TRBJ2-1; weak D call: TRBD2 (5 bases). V was trimmed by 6 bases and J by 0 bases, leaving 12 bases between them. Per germline, CDR1 KGHSH and CDR2 LQKENI. This CDR3 has 15 amino acids. CDR3 DNA sequence: TGTGCCAGCTCGGCTCTAGCACTCTCCTACAATGAGCAGTTCTTC. Encoded protein: CASSALALSYNEQFF.

This rearrangement joins TRBV3-1 (or the pseudogene TRBV3-2) to TRBJ2-7; TRBD2 agrees at 10 bases. Per germline, CDR1 LGHDT and CDR2 YNNKEL (reference sequence). V lost 0 bases and J lost 4; bases outside the gene matches: 15. The CDR3 loop spans 19 amino acids. Here the CDR3 reads CASSQDLITSGDLIYEQYV. CDR3 nucleotides: TGTGCCAGCAGCCAAGATCTAATTACTAGCGGGGACCTTATTTACGAGCAGTACGTC.

This clone has only one observation. DNA for the CDR3: TGTGCCAGCAGCGTAGGGGCAGACATCCAAGAGACCCAGTACTTC. It is translated as CASSVGADIQETQYF. V is TRBV9 and J is TRBJ2-5; unclear D gene. The CDR3 runs to 15 residues. The germline CDR1 and CDR2 sequences are SGDLS and YYNGEE. Trimming pared 0 bases from V and 1 base from J, leaving 10 bases between.

This clone has only one observation. The chain links TRBV4-2 to TRBJ1-1; D perhaps matches TRBD1 (6 bases). Trimming took off 4 bases at V and 3 bases at J, with 12 bases between the two ends. Germline V gene sequence: CDR1 LGHNA, CDR2 YNFKEQ. The CDR3 has 14 residues. Here the CDR3 reads CASSPLAGDTEAFF. For the CDR3, the DNA is TGTGCCAGCAGCCCCCTGGCAGGGGACACTGAAGCTTTCTTT.

The chain combines TRBV3-1 (or the pseudogene TRBV3-2) with TRBJ1-5; 8 positions match TRBD1. The CDR3 contains 16 residues. J gave up 3 bases and V 3 bases, and 7 bases lay outside the gene matches. Germline V CDR1 and CDR2: LGHDT, YNNKEL (reference sequence). Here the CDR3 DNA reads TGTGCCAGCAGCCAGAGCCCGGGACAGGTCAATCAGCCCCAGCATTTT. Protein product: CASSQSPGQVNQPQHF.

The chain combines TRBV4-2 with TRBJ2-7; 8 bases agree with TRBD2. J was trimmed by 3 bases and V by 1 base; bases with no gene match: 8. The CDR3 runs 16 residues. Germline loops: CDR1 LGHNA, CDR2 YNFKEQ. The CDR3 reads CASSQAKREPYYEQYV. The CDR3, as DNA: TGTGCCAGCAGCCAAGCAAAGCGGGAGCCTTACTACGAGCAGTACGTC.

The chain links TRBV18 to TRBJ1-5, with a possible D match to TRBD1 (5 bases). Germline V gene lookup returns CDR1 KGHSH and CDR2 LQKENI. Between the trimmed V and J ends, which lost 6 bases and 0 bases, there was a span of 15 bases. This CDR3 has 16 amino acids. CDR3 region: CASSSSAGPSNQPQHF. The CDR3 nucleotides read TGTGCCAGCTCCTCCTCAGCGGGGCCTAGCAATCAGCCCCAGCATTTT.

This clone was counted a few times. The rearrangement uses TRBV6-5 and TRBJ2-7; D gene uncertain. Germline CDR1 reads MNHEY; CDR2 reads SVGAGI. V was trimmed by 0 bases and J by 0 bases, leaving 6 bases between them. The CDR3 extends over 14 amino acids. The CDR3 DNA follows: TGTGCCAGCAGTTACTCGAGATTCTCCTACGAGCAGTACGTC. This gives the protein CASSYSRFSYEQYV.

The rearrangement uses TRBV11-2 and TRBJ2-1, with a possible D match to TRBD1 (6 bases). CDR3 length: 13 amino acids. Trimming took off 3 bases at V and 3 bases at J, with 6 bases between the two ends. The germline CDR1 and CDR2 sequences are SGHAT and FQNNGV. The CDR3 spells CASSLDSYNEQFF. The CDR3 bases are TGTGCCAGCAGCTTGGACAGCTACAATGAGCAGTTCTTC.

The genes are TRBV7-3 and TRBJ2-1, with 13 bases fitting TRBD2. The germline V gene has CDR1 SGHTA and CDR2 FQGTGA. V shed 4 bases, J shed 8 bases, and the junction held 8 bases outside the gene matches. The CDR3 sequence is 16 residues long. DNA of the CDR3: TGTGCCAGCAGCTCCTCACTAGCGGGGGGGTACGATGAGCAGTTCTTC. Translation: CASSSSLAGGYDEQFF.

With regard to this clone: The same CDR3 is also encoded by other DNA sequences in this sample. CDR3 sequence: CASSSGSSYNEQFF. The CDR3 nucleotides read TGTGCCAGCAGTAGCGGGAGCTCATACAATGAGCAGTTCTTC. The chain is built from TRBV6-2 or TRBV6-3 and TRBJ2-1; TRBD2 matches 8 bases. Germline-derived CDR1 and CDR2 are MNHEY and SVGEGT. This CDR3 contains 14 residues. J lost 4 bases, V lost 5 bases, and 4 bases had no gene match.

V is TRBV5-1 and J is TRBJ2-4; TRBD1 agrees at 11 bases. The CDR3 runs to 17 residues. Germline V gene data show CDR1 as SGHRS and CDR2 as YFSETQ. The trim removed 0 bases at V and 1 base at J, leaving 3 bases unmatched. The DNA of the CDR3 is TGCGCCAGCAGCTTGGTCGGGACAGGGGGTGCCAAAAACATTCAGTACTTC. Translated: CASSLVGTGGAKNIQYF.

V is TRBV5-1 and J is TRBJ1-2, with a tentative D call TRBD1 (5 bases). CDR1 is SGHRS, CDR2 YFSETQ, per germline. V was clipped by 2 bases and J by 6 bases, with 17 bases between them. CDR3 size: 15 residues. CDR3 nucleotides: TGCGCCAGCAGCTTATTTGCAGGGTCAGAGGATGGCTACACCTTC. Amino acid sequence: CASSLFAGSEDGYTF. The full variable domain, with the rest looked up from reference TRBV5-1 and TRBJ1-2, is KAGVTQTPRYLIKTRGQQVTLSCSPISGHRSVSWYQQTPGQGLQFLFEYFSETQRNKGNFPGRFSGRQFSNSRSEMNVSTLELGDSALYLCASSLFAGSEDGYTFGSGTRLTVV.

This chain uses TRBV27 with TRBJ2-2, with TRBD2 matching over 16 bases. CDR1 and CDR2 (germline): MNHEY, SMNVEV (reference sequence). V trimming: 5 bases; J trimming: 6 bases; junction bases outside the gene matches: 9. The length of the CDR3 is 18 residues. The CDR3 here is CASSAGLAGGPSAGELFF. CDR3 sequence (DNA): TGTGCCAGCAGTGCGGGACTAGCGGGAGGGCCCTCTGCCGGGGAGCTGTTTTTT.

The chain is built from TRBV6-5 and TRBJ1-2, with unresolved D. The CDR3 has 15 amino acids. Trimming removed 0 bases from V and 7 bases from J, with 15 bases in between. In germline, CDR1 is MNHEY, CDR2 SVGAGI. The CDR3 DNA sequence: TGTGCCAGCAGTTACTCATCCAGGAGGGTTTTTGGCTACACCTTC. This translates into CASSYSSRRVFGYTF.

The chain combines TRBV2 with TRBJ2-3; 13 nucleotides line up with TRBD2. This CDR3 is built from 17 residues. The germline gives CDR1 SNHLY, CDR2 FYNNEI. J lost 6 bases, V lost 6 bases, and 12 bases had no gene match. CDR3: CASRTGTSGDGLDTQYF. In nucleotides, the CDR3 is TGTGCCAGCAGGACCGGGACTAGCGGGGACGGTTTGGATACGCAGTATTTT.

The CDR3 is CASSQDLAGGTGELFF. CDR3 in DNA: TGTGCCAGCAGCCAAGATTTAGCGGGGGGGACCGGGGAGCTGTTTTTT. V usage is TRBV3-1 (or the pseudogene TRBV3-2) and J usage is TRBJ2-2, with 11 bases that match TRBD2. The junction had 2 bases not matched to a gene; V was cut back by 0 bases and J by 5 bases. The CDR3 sequence is 16 residues long. Per the germline V gene, CDR1 is LGHDT and CDR2 is YNNKEL (reference sequence).

This sequence joins TRBV7-2 and TRBJ2-5; 7 bases are a match to TRBD2. J lost 10 bases, V lost 4 bases, and 15 bases had no gene match. CDR3 length: 15 amino acids. Germline assignment: CDR1 SGHTA and CDR2 FQGNSA. CDR3 region: CASSSLAAGRGFQYF. The CDR3 DNA is TGTGCCAGCAGCTCTCTAGCGGCTGGTCGGGGGTTCCAGTACTTC.

The chain is built from TRBV6-5 and TRBJ1-4; 9 bases fit TRBD1. J lost 8 bases, V lost 5 bases, and 9 bases had no gene match. The CDR3 runs to 15 residues. Germline-derived CDR1 and CDR2 are MNHEY and SVGAGI. CDR3 amino acids: CASSQDRGRGEKLFF. The DNA of the CDR3 is TGTGCCAGCAGTCAGGACAGGGGACGGGGCGAAAAACTGTTTTTT.